One and the same sample provided the 3 T cell receptor beta chains below, sequenced in a study of blood T cell repertoires in COVID-19. The assay was immunoSEQ multiplex PCR, and TCRdb's table has in-frame clones only and misses some. The sample consists of about 270,000 clones, about 85% of them appearing once. Sequenced input: PBMCs or T cells enriched from blood (not recorded which). The receptors originated from a woman between 45 and 65 years old who had recovered from COVID-19.

The rearrangement uses TRBV9 and TRBJ2-2; 12 bases are shared with TRBD2. V was clipped by 2 bases and J by 6 bases; unmatched bases: 2. The CDR3 consists of 15 residues. Germline V gene data show CDR1 as SGDLS and CDR2 as YYNGEE. DNA of the CDR3: TGTGCCAGCAGCGTGACTAGCGGGAGCTCCGGGGAGCTGTTTTTT. Translating it yields CASSVTSGSSGELFF. The whole variable domain, filled in from reference TRBV9 and TRBJ2-2, reads DSGVTQTPKHLITATGQRVTLRCSPRSGDLSVYWYQQSLDQGLQFLIQYYNGEERAKGNILERFSAQQFPDLHSELNLSSLELGDSALYFCASSVTSGSSGELFFGEGSRLTVL.

The chain links TRBV30 to TRBJ1-5, with D hard to call. Germline loops: CDR1 GTSNPN, CDR2 SVGIG (reference sequence). The CDR3 has 15 amino acids. Trimming cost V 3 bases and J 2 bases, with 14 bases left between them. CDR3 region: CAWRSKVGGNQPQHF. CDR3 DNA sequence: TGTGCCTGGAGATCCAAGGTGGGCGGCAATCAGCCCCAGCATTTT.

This chain uses TRBV4-3 with TRBJ1-6, with 7 nucleotides matching TRBD1. Germline values: CDR1 LGHNA, CDR2 YSLEER. The V gene end was trimmed by 8 bases and the J gene end by 8 bases; junction bases not matched to a gene: 3. The CDR3 consists of 12 residues. In nucleotides, the CDR3 is TGCGCCAGCGGCACAGGGGATTCACCCCTCCACTTT. It specifies CASGTGDSPLHF.